These 27 T cell receptor beta chains were all obtained from the same sample, sequenced in a study of TIL therapy for anti-PD-1-resistant metastatic lung cancer. As to time point: pre-treatment sample, taken before nivolumab and TIL therapy. The immunoSEQ assay was v3. Here immunoSEQ multiplex PCR was the method, and the copy in TCRdb shows in-frame clones only, minus some. The sample lists about 20,000 clones, around four fifths occurring once. Sequencing was performed on blood, taken at baseline. All receptors come from a person between 25 and 80 years old with non-small cell lung cancer.

Written as DNA, the CDR3 is TGTGCCAGCAGTGAAGCGCTTCTAGCGGGGGGCCCGGGGGCCAAAAACATTCAGTACTTC. Translation: CASSEALLAGGPGAKNIQYF. The chain recombines TRBV2 with TRBJ2-4; 11 nucleotides match TRBD2. The CDR3 has 20 amino acids. Germline V lookup: CDR1 SNHLY, CDR2 FYNNEI. Trimming removed 0 bases from V and 1 base from J; junction bases left unmatched: 11.

CDR3 bases: TGTGCCAGCAGTTTAGTCCGGGACAGGGGAAATGGCTACACCTTC. This sequence encodes CASSLVRDRGNGYTF. The rearrangement links TRBV28 to TRBJ1-2, with 10 bases matching TRBD1. Trimming took 2 bases from V and 6 from J; bases not matched to a gene: 6. The CDR3 is 15 residues long. Looked up from germline, CDR1 is MDHEN and CDR2 is SYDVKM.

The chain carries TRBV30 and TRBJ2-3; 13 bases line up with TRBD2. This CDR3 has 16 residues. Germline CDR1 is GTSNPN and CDR2 is SVGIG (reference sequence). J gave up 0 bases and V 8 bases, and 8 bases lay outside the gene matches. The CDR3 nucleotides read TGTGCCGGGACTAGCGGGGAGTCGCTTAGCACAGATACGCAGTATTTT. Its protein product is CAGTSGESLSTDTQYF.

This clone came up once. The genes are TRBV7-3 and TRBJ2-1; TRBD2 matches at 15 bases. The CDR3 spans 18 residues. V was pared by 4 bases and J by 0 bases, with 4 bases of the junction left unmatched. Germline CDR1 and CDR2: SGHTA and FQGTGA. Here the CDR3 DNA reads TGTGCCAGCAGCTCCGGACTAGCGGGAGGGGGCTCCTACAATGAGCAGTTCTTC. Encoded protein: CASSSGLAGGGSYNEQFF. The full variable domain, rest sourced from reference TRBV7-3 and TRBJ2-1, is GAGVSQTPSNKVTEKGKYVELRCDPISGHTALYWYRQSLGQGPEFLIYFQGTGAADDSGLPNDRFFAVRPEGSVSTLKIQRTERGDSAVYLCASSSGLAGGGSYNEQFFGPGTRLTVL.

J is TRBJ2-1 and V is TRBV27; D call uncertain. V was shortened by 5 bases and J by 3 bases, with 17 bases between the two germline ends. The germline V gene has CDR1 MNHEY and CDR2 SMNVEV (reference sequence). The CDR3 has 16 residues. The CDR3 is CASSRTGPSFYNEQFF. CDR3 coding DNA: TGTGCCAGCAGTAGAACCGGGCCGAGCTTCTACAATGAGCAGTTCTTC.

The CDR3 here is CASSRTGRYGYTF. The CDR3 nucleotides are TGTGCCAGCAGTCGGACAGGGAGGTATGGCTACACCTTC. The gene calls are TRBV6-1 and TRBJ1-2; TRBD1 matches at 8 bases. The V gene's germline CDR1 is MNHNS and CDR2 SASEGT. The CDR3 spans 13 residues. J gave up 5 bases and V 5 bases, and 4 bases lay outside the gene matches.

The rearrangement uses TRBV20-1 and TRBJ2-7; 9 nucleotides match TRBD1. V lost 3 bases and J lost 6; bases outside the gene matches: 0. The germline V gene has CDR1 DFQATT and CDR2 SNEGSKA (reference sequence). The CDR3 runs to 11 residues. The CDR3 sequence: CSARTGGEQYF. The CDR3 DNA reads as TGCAGTGCTAGGACAGGGGGCGAGCAGTACTTC.

This clone has only one observation. The V call is TRBV2, the J call TRBJ2-5; unclear D gene. CDR3 length: 14 residues. The V and J ends lost 2 bases and 6 bases respectively, with 13 bases between them. Germline assignment: CDR1 SNHLY and CDR2 FYNNEI. For the CDR3, the DNA is TGTGCCAGCAGTGAAAGCATCCCTGTAAAGACCCAGTACTTC. It codes for CASSESIPVKTQYF.

The V gene is TRBV7-2, the J gene TRBJ1-1; 7 nucleotides line up with TRBD1. Germline V lookup: CDR1 SGHTA, CDR2 FQGNSA. The CDR3 loop spans 14 amino acids. V shed 3 bases and J 1 base; nucleotides not matched to a gene: 2. The CDR3 bases are TGTGCCAGCAGCTTCGGGACAGCGAACACTGAAGCTTTCTTT. It yields the protein CASSFGTANTEAFF. Supplemented by reference TRBV7-2 and TRBJ1-1, the full variable domain reads GAGVSQSPSNKVTEKGKDVELRCDPISGHTALYWYRQSLGQGLEFLIYFQGNSAPDKSGLPSDRFSAERTGGSVSTLTIQRTQQEDSAVYLCASSFGTANTEAFFGQGTRLTVV.

The J gene is TRBJ2-4, the V gene TRBV7-2; 9 bases match TRBD2. From germline, CDR1 is SGHTA and CDR2 FQGNSA. The CDR3 length is 14 residues. J gave up 7 bases and V 5 bases, and 6 bases lay outside the gene matches. This CDR3 reads CASSLLAGWNIQYF. The CDR3 coding sequence is TGTGCCAGCAGCCTTCTAGCGGGATGGAACATTCAGTACTTC.

J is TRBJ2-2 and V is TRBV11-3; D could derive from TRBD1 or TRBD2 (5 bases each). The CDR3 contains 16 residues. V lost 4 bases, J lost 4 bases, and 16 bases lay in between. Germline V lookup: CDR1 SGHNT, CDR2 YENEEA. The CDR3 nucleotides read TGTGCCAGCAGCTCCCGCCCCGCAGGGAGCACCGGGGAGCTGTTTTTT. This encodes CASSSRPAGSTGELFF.

J is TRBJ1-2 and V is TRBV4-1; perhaps TRBD1 as D (5 bases). The CDR3 length is 15 residues. Germline V gene lookup returns CDR1 MGHRA and CDR2 YSYEKL. Trimming cost V 0 bases and J 1 base, with 9 bases left between them. Here the CDR3 reads CASSQEGTDNYGYTF. The DNA for the CDR3 is TGCGCCAGCAGCCAAGAGGGGACGGATAACTATGGCTACACCTTC.

This clone was observed a single time. The chain links TRBV4-1 to TRBJ2-2; TRBD2 aligns across 9 bases. V lost 4 bases to trimming and J lost 5 bases; unmatched junction nucleotides: 14. CDR1 is MGHRA, CDR2 YSYEKL, per germline. The CDR3 runs 18 residues. CDR3 in DNA: TGCGCCAGCAGCCCTAAAAGGGGAGTAGCGGGAGAGACCGGGGAGCTGTTTTTT. Translating gives CASSPKRGVAGETGELFF.

The genes are TRBV5-1 and TRBJ1-6; 8 bases map to TRBD1. Losses at the gene ends were 0 bases for V and 7 bases for J; bases not matched to a gene: 3. This CDR3 contains 15 residues. The germline V gene encodes CDR1 SGHRS and CDR2 YFSETQ. This CDR3 is CASSLGAGGNSPLHF. The CDR3 DNA reads as TGCGCCAGCAGCTTGGGGGCAGGGGGCAATTCACCCCTCCACTTT.

V usage is TRBV28 and J usage is TRBJ2-1, with D possibly TRBD2 on 6 matching bases. There are 15 residues in the CDR3. Germline assignment: CDR1 MDHEN and CDR2 SYDVKM. The V and J ends lost 5 bases and 5 bases respectively, with 16 bases between them. The CDR3 DNA reads as TGTGCCAGCAGTGTCCTGGGGGGACGAGACAATGAGCAGTTCTTC. Translating gives CASSVLGGRDNEQFF.

CDR3 in DNA: TGTGCCAGCAGCTCCCCGGCAGGGAATTCCTACGAGCAGTACTTC. It is translated as CASSSPAGNSYEQYF. The gene calls are TRBV5-4 and TRBJ2-7; possible D gene TRBD1, 5 bases. V was clipped by 3 bases and J by 1 base, with 14 bases between them. Looked up from germline, CDR1 is SGHNT and CDR2 is YYREEE (reference sequence). The CDR3 has 15 residues.

The rearrangement joins TRBV4-2 to TRBJ2-7; D is perhaps TRBD2 (6 bases). Germline CDR1 reads LGHNA; CDR2 reads YNFKEQ. V gave up 4 bases and J gave up 3 bases, with 16 bases separating them. The CDR3 loop spans 15 amino acids. The CDR3 sequence is CASSPGGARSYEQYF. The CDR3 nucleotides read TGTGCCAGCAGCCCCGGGGGTGCCCGGAGCTACGAGCAGTACTTC.

V and J are TRBV18 and TRBJ2-3, with 10 bases fitting TRBD1. The germline V gene encodes CDR1 KGHSH and CDR2 LQKENI. The CDR3 spans 15 residues. V trimming: 1 base; J trimming: 8 bases; junction bases outside the gene matches: 6. As DNA, the CDR3 is TGTGCCAGCTCACCACAAGGACAGGGGGGAGGTACGCAGTATTTT. Protein product: CASSPQGQGGGTQYF.

In its sample, this clone was seen a few times. The rearrangement joins TRBV19 to TRBJ2-7, with unresolved D. Germline V CDR1 and CDR2: LNHDA, SQIVND (reference sequence). V lost 6 bases to trimming and J lost 5 bases, with 8 bases between them. This CDR3 region has 11 residues. Here the CDR3 reads CASRGYDEQYF. As DNA, the CDR3 is TGTGCCAGTAGGGGTTATGACGAGCAGTACTTC.

This clone was picked up one time. This sequence joins TRBV5-6 and TRBJ2-1; D gene ambiguous. The CDR3 totals 13 residues. Germline CDR1 and CDR2: SGHDT and YYEEEE. Trimming removed 0 bases from V and 7 bases from J, with 8 bases in between. CDR3 amino acids: CASSLGQSNEQFF. DNA of the CDR3: TGTGCCAGCAGCTTGGGGCAGTCAAATGAGCAGTTCTTC.

The rearrangement uses TRBV27 and TRBJ2-3; 9 bases agree with TRBD1. Unmatched junction bases numbered 10, after V lost 5 bases and J lost 4 bases. This CDR3 is 16 amino acids long. From germline, CDR1 is MNHEY and CDR2 SMNVEV (reference sequence). The CDR3 region is CASSLLGQGFADTQYF. DNA for the CDR3: TGTGCCAGCAGTCTCCTGGGACAGGGTTTCGCAGATACGCAGTATTTT.

The gene calls are TRBV5-6 and TRBJ1-1, with D perhaps matching TRBD1 (5 bases). The germline V gene encodes CDR1 SGHDT and CDR2 YYEEEE. Trimming removed 7 bases at V and 4 bases at J, with 14 bases between. This CDR3 region has 13 residues. The CDR3 bases are TGTGCCAGCTTCCCCGAAGGGGCCACTGAAGCTTTCTTT. The encoded protein is CASFPEGATEAFF. Looking up the rest from reference TRBV5-6 and TRBJ1-1 gives the full variable domain: DAGVTQSPTHLIKTRGQQVTLRCSPKSGHDTVSWYQQALGQGPQFIFQYYEEEERQRGNFPDRFSGHQFPNYSSELNVNALLLGDSALYLCASFPEGATEAFFGQGTRLTVV.

The rearrangement uses TRBV7-8 and TRBJ2-1; D is unclear. The CDR3 contains 13 residues. Germline assignment: CDR1 SGHVS and CDR2 FQNEAQ. The V and J ends lost 1 base and 15 bases respectively, with 16 bases between them. The CDR3 region has the DNA TGTGCCAGCAGCTTAGTCGGCGTCCCTCGTCTGTTCTTC. Translated, it gives CASSLVGVPRLFF.

J is TRBJ2-3 and V is TRBV5-4, with D tentatively TRBD1 (5 bases). The V and J ends lost 4 bases and 1 base respectively, with 7 bases between them. The germline CDR1 and CDR2 sequences are SGHNT and YYREEE (reference sequence). The CDR3 contains 13 residues. This CDR3 is CASSGAGTDTQYF. The CDR3 coding sequence is TGTGCCAGCAGCGGGGCCGGCACAGATACGCAGTATTTT.

This chain connects TRBV6-1 to TRBJ1-3, with 9 positions matching TRBD1. Germline CDR1 reads MNHNS; CDR2 reads SASEGT. The ends lost 3 bases at V and 8 bases at J; junction bases unmatched: 8. CDR3 length: 15 residues. The CDR3 sequence is CASSEGTGGSDTIYF. DNA for the CDR3: TGTGCCAGCAGTGAGGGTACAGGGGGCAGCGACACCATATATTTT.

The chain's CDR3 is CASSLAGYDNQPQHF. For the CDR3, the DNA is TGTGCCAGCAGCTTAGCGGGTTATGACAATCAGCCCCAGCATTTT. J is TRBJ1-5 and V is TRBV7-9, with D hard to call. The CDR3 covers 15 residues. The V gene lost 0 bases and the J gene lost 3 bases, with 9 bases spanning the gap. Germline CDR1 reads SEHNR; CDR2 reads FQNEAQ (reference sequence).

In this sample, this clone turned up once. The chain couples TRBV5-1 to TRBJ2-3; D might be TRBD2 (5 bases). The V end was cut by 0 bases, the J end by 0 bases, with 11 bases between. This CDR3 has 16 amino acids. CDR1 is SGHRS, CDR2 YFSETQ, per germline. DNA for the CDR3: TGCGCCAGCAGCTTGGGCGGGTTAACTAGCACAGATACGCAGTATTTT. Amino acids: CASSLGGLTSTDTQYF.